Listed here are 10 T cell receptor beta chains from one sample, sequenced in a study of T cells in Graves' hyperthyroidism and ophthalmopathy. Amplification of TCR beta CDR3 regions used RNA as the template. HTBI primers drove first-round RT-PCR of the TCR CDR3. TCRdb re-called the multiplex PCR reads with MiXCR, one entry per CDR3 protein. Of more than 550,000 distinct CDR3 sequences listed, around 15% were seen once; the top ten hold around a sixth. Sequencing used blood. These receptors all come from a man aged 50-60 years with Graves' hyperthyroidism.

V is TRBV7-6 and J is TRBJ1-3; D is ambiguous. The CDR3 is 14 residues long. The germline V gene encodes CDR1 SGHVS and CDR2 FNYEAQ. V lost 1 base, J lost 3 bases, and 7 bases lay in between. The CDR3 region is CASSLVASGNTIYF. DNA for the CDR3: TGTGCCAGCAGCTTAGTGGCAAGTGGAAACACCATATATTTT.

To note about this clonotype: One junction end does not reproduce the germline sequence, and a read error may be involved. The J gene is TRBJ2-1, the V gene TRBV10-3; D is unresolved. This CDR3 region has 15 residues. Germline V gene data show CDR1 as ENHRY and CDR2 as SYGVKD. The DNA of the CDR3 is TGTGACATCAGTGAAGGGCGGAGCTCCTACAATGAGCAGTTCTTC. Translated: CDISEGRSSYNEQFF.

In the case of this clonotype: Germline is not matched at one junction end, which may reflect a read error. The CDR3 is CAGSFYTGGGTEAFF. CDR3 nucleotides: TGTGCCGGCAGTTTCTATACCGGGGGGGGAACTGAAGCTTTCTTT. This chain joins TRBV27 and TRBJ1-1; tentative D call: TRBD1 (5 bases). Germline CDR1 reads MNHEY; CDR2 reads SMNVEV (reference sequence). This CDR3 contains 15 residues.

The V call is TRBV6-1, the J call TRBJ2-1; 7 bases line up with TRBD1. Looked up from germline, CDR1 is MNHNS and CDR2 is SASEGT. The CDR3 is 15 residues long. The V and J ends lost 3 bases and 2 bases, in that order; junction bases with no gene match: 4. CDR3 sequence reads: CASSERGPPYNEQFF. As DNA, the CDR3 is TGTGCCAGCAGTGAGAGGGGGCCCCCCTACAATGAGCAGTTCTTC.

This clonotype was detected only a few times. This chain joins TRBV4-1 and TRBJ1-3; a possible D gene is TRBD1 (5 bases). Trimming left V 1 base short and J 2 bases short, with 9 bases between. The CDR3 has 15 amino acids. Germline CDR1 reads MGHRA; CDR2 reads YSYEKL. This CDR3 reads CASSQGPGTGNTIYF. Here the CDR3 DNA reads TGCGCCAGCAGCCAAGGCCCAGGGACTGGAAACACCATATATTTT.

This chain connects TRBV7-2 to TRBJ1-6, with no clear D. Germline CDR1 reads SGHTA; CDR2 reads FQGNSA. CDR3 length: 15 residues. Trimming cost V 2 bases and J 1 base, with 6 bases left between them. The CDR3 sequence is CASSLTRSYNSPLHF. DNA of the CDR3: TGTGCCAGCAGCTTAACGCGTTCCTATAATTCACCCCTCCACTTT.

This clonotype was observed at least ten times. The V call is TRBV27, the J call TRBJ2-7; perhaps D is TRBD1 or TRBD2 (6 bases each). The CDR3 is 17 residues long. Germline CDR1 and CDR2: MNHEY and SMNVEV (reference sequence). Between the trimmed V and J ends, which lost 4 bases and 0 bases, there was a span of 19 bases. CDR3 nucleotide sequence: TGTGCCAGCAGTTCACCCCGTCGGAGGGGGATCTCCTACGAGCAGTACTTC. This translates into CASSSPRRRGISYEQYF.

This clonotype has only a few counts. Here the CDR3 DNA reads TGTGCCAGCGGTGTCCGGGCCCCAGGGCCAACCGAAGCTTTCTTT. Amino acids: CASGVRAPGPTEAFF. V and J are TRBV28 and TRBJ1-1; a weak D match, TRBD1 (5 bases). The germline gives CDR1 MDHEN, CDR2 SYDVKM. Trimming stripped 8 bases from V and 8 bases from J, with 24 bases between. The CDR3 has 15 amino acids. Based on the CDR3 plus reference TRBV28 and TRBJ1-1, the full variable domain is DVKVTQSSRYLVKRTGEKVFLECVQDMDHENMFWYRQDPGLGLRLIYFSYDVKMKEKGDIPEGYSVSREKKERFSLILESASTNQTSMYLCASGVRAPGPTEAFFGQGTRLTVV.

This clonotype was recorded many times. This chain connects TRBV2 to TRBJ2-7; TRBD1 might be the D (5 bases). CDR3 length: 12 amino acids. Germline-derived CDR1 and CDR2 are SNHLY and FYNNEI. Trimming removed 5 bases from V and 4 bases from J, with 9 bases in between. This chain's CDR3 is CASSSGWYEQYF. The CDR3 DNA reads TGTGCCAGCAGTTCAGGGTGGTACGAGCAGTACTTC.

This clonotype was picked up many times. The J gene is TRBJ1-5, the V gene TRBV28; D is perhaps TRBD1 (6 bases). Trimming stripped 5 bases from V and 7 bases from J, with 18 bases between. In germline, CDR1 is MDHEN, CDR2 SYDVKM. This CDR3 contains 15 residues. The chain's CDR3 is CASSIWTVGEQPQHF. The CDR3 DNA sequence: TGTGCCAGCAGTATTTGGACAGTAGGTGAGCAGCCCCAGCATTTT. Based on the CDR3 plus reference TRBV28 and TRBJ1-5, the full variable domain is DVKVTQSSRYLVKRTGEKVFLECVQDMDHENMFWYRQDPGLGLRLIYFSYDVKMKEKGDIPEGYSVSREKKERFSLILESASTNQTSMYLCASSIWTVGEQPQHFGDGTRLSIL.